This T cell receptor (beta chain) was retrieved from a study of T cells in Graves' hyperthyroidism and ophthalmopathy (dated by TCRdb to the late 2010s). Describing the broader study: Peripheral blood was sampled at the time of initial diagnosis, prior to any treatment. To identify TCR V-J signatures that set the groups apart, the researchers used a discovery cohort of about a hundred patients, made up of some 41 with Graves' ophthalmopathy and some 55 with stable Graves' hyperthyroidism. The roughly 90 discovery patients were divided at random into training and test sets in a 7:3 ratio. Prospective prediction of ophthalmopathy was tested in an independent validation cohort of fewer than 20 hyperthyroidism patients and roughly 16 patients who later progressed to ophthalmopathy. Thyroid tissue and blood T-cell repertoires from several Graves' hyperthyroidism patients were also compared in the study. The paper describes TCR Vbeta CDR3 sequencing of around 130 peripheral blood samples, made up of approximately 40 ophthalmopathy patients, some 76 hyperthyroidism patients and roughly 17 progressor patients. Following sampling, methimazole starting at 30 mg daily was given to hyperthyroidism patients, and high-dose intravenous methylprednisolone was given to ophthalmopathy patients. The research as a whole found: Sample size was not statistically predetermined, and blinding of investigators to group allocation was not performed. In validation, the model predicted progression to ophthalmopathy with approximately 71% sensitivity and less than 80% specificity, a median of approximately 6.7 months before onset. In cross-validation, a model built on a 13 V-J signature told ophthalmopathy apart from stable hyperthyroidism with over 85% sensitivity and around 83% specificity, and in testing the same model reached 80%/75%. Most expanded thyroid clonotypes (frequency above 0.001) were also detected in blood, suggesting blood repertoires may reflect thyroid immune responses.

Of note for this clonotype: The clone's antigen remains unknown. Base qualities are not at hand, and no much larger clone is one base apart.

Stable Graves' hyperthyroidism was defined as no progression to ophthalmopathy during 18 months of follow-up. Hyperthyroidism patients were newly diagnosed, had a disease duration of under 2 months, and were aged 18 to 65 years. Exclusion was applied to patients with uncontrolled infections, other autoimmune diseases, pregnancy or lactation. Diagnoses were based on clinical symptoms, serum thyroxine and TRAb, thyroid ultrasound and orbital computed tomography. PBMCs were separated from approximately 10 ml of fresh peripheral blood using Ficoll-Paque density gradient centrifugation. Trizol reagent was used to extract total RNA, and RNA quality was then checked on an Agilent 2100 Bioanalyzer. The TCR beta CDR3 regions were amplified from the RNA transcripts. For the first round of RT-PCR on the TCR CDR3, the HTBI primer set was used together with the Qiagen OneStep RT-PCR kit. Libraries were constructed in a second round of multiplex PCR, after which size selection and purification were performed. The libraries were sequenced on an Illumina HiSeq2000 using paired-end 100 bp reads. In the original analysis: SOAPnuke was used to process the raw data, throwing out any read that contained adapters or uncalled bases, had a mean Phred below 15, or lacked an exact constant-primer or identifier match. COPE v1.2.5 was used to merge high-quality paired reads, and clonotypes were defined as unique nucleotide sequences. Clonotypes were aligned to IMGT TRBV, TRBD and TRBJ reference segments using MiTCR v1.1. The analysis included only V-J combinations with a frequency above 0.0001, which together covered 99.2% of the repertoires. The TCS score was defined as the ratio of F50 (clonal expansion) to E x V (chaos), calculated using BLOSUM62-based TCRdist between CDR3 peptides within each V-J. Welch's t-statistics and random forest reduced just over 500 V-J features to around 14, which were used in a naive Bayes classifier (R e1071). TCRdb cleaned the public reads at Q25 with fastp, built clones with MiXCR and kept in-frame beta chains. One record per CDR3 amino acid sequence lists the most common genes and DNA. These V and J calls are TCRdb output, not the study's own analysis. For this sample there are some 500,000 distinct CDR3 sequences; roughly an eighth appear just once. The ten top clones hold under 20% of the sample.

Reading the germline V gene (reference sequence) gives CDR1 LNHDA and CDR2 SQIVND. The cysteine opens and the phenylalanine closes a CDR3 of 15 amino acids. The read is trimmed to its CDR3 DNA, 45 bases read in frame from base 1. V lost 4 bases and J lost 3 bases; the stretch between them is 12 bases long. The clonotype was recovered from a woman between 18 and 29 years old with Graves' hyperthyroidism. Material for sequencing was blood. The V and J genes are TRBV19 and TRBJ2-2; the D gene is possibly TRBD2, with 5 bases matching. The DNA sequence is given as TGTGCCAGTAGTAGGGCGGGCTTGGACACCGGGGAGCTGTTTTTT. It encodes CASSRAGLDTGELFF.